Shown below are 30 T cell receptor beta chains from a single sample sequenced in a study of cytomegalovirus exposure and HLA in healthy donors. This PCR relied on a set of 60 Vbeta primers and 13 Jbeta primers. Generated by immunoSEQ multiplex PCR, the TCRdb table keeps only in-frame clones and is missing some. The data contain 90,000 to 120,000 clones, around 80% of them singletons. Sequenced input: PBMCs. The receptors shown here come from a man aged 30-40 years in good health and CMV-seropositive.

The chain combines TRBV7-9 with TRBJ2-1, with 8 bases matching TRBD2. Germline V gives CDR1 SEHNR, CDR2 FQNEAQ (reference sequence). This CDR3 spans 15 amino acids. Trimming removed 6 bases from V and 4 bases from J; junction bases left unmatched: 8. CDR3 in amino acids: CASRLTGGGYNEQFF. The CDR3 coding sequence is TGTGCCAGCAGACTAACGGGGGGGGGATACAATGAGCAGTTCTTC.

The genes are TRBV5-1 and TRBJ2-5, with 15 nucleotides matching TRBD2. The V gene end was trimmed by 7 bases and the J gene end by 1 base; junction bases not matched to a gene: 11. The CDR3 is 18 amino acids. CDR1 and CDR2 (germline): SGHRS, YFSETQ. The CDR3 coding sequence is TGCGCCAGCTCTGGGACTAGCGGGGGGCCAGACCTCCAAGAGACCCAGTACTTC. Its translation: CASSGTSGGPDLQETQYF.

The sample holds a few counts of this clone. The J gene is TRBJ1-5, the V gene TRBV12-5; D might be TRBD1 (5 bases). With 0 bases removed from V and 4 bases from J, the gap between germline ends came to 16 bases. Germline lookup yields CDR1 LGHNT and CDR2 FRNRAP. This CDR3 comprises 17 residues. The CDR3 DNA reads TGTGCTAGTGGTTTGGTACGCTGGGGCTTTCATAATCAGCCCCAGCATTTT. Translation: CASGLVRWGFHNQPQHF.

V and J are TRBV11-3 and TRBJ1-1, with a possible D match to TRBD1 (6 bases). V lost 2 bases, J lost 5 bases, and 12 bases lay in between. There are 14 residues in the CDR3. Germline-derived CDR1 and CDR2 are SGHNT and YENEEA. CDR3 bases: TGTGCCAGCAGCTTAAGTACAGGGCGGACTGAAGCTTTCTTT. Its protein product is CASSLSTGRTEAFF.

Points on this clone: At one end the junction does not follow the germline gene, possibly because of a read error. The rearrangement uses TRBV7-9 and TRBJ2-7; D possibly corresponds to TRBD1 (6 bases). This CDR3 has 13 amino acids. Germline V CDR1 and CDR2: SEHNR, FQNEAQ (reference sequence). CDR3 nucleotide sequence: TGTTCCAGCAGCAAACAGGGACCCTACGAGCAGTACTTC. Amino acid sequence: CSSSKQGPYEQYF.

The chain employs TRBV2 and TRBJ2-5; the match to TRBD2 covers 16 bases. V trimming: 8 bases; J trimming: 5 bases; junction bases outside the gene matches: 11. Germline V CDR1 and CDR2: SNHLY, FYNNEI. The CDR3 has 17 amino acids. The CDR3 reads CASGTQGLAGGRETQYF. The CDR3 nucleotides read TGTGCCAGCGGGACCCAGGGACTAGCGGGGGGGCGGGAGACCCAGTACTTC. Full variable domain (missing parts from reference TRBV2 and TRBJ2-5): EPEVTQTPSHQVTQMGQEVILRCVPISNHLYFYWYRQILGQKVEFLVSFYNNEISEKSEIFDDQFSVERPDGSNFTLKIRSTKLEDSAMYFCASGTQGLAGGRETQYFGPGTRLLVL.

This chain connects TRBV4-1 to TRBJ1-1, with D unresolved. With 0 bases removed from V and 5 bases from J, the gap between germline ends came to 7 bases. This CDR3 has 13 residues. Germline V gene lookup returns CDR1 MGHRA and CDR2 YSYEKL. The CDR3 DNA is TGCGCCAGCAGCCAAGAAGGGAGGACTGAAGCTTTCTTT. Translated, it gives CASSQEGRTEAFF.

In its sample, this clone was seen once. V and J are TRBV21-1 and TRBJ2-7; no DNA check was done on the table's D call, TRBD2. TRBV21-1 is a listed pseudogene. CDR3 size: 13 residues. The CDR3 nucleotides read TGTGCCAGCCCTAGAGGGGGGGCTCAAGAGCAGTACTTC. Translation gives CASPRGGAQEQYF.

This clone was recorded once. CDR3 DNA: TGTGCCAGCAGCTCCTTCGGCGGGGGGGCGGAGACCCAGTACTTC. Encoded protein: CASSSFGGGAETQYF. V usage is TRBV7-9 and J usage is TRBJ2-5; 9 bases map to TRBD2. V lost 4 bases to trimming and J lost 5 bases; unmatched junction nucleotides: 8. The germline V gene has CDR1 SEHNR and CDR2 FQNEAQ (reference sequence). The CDR3 has 15 residues.

The chain links TRBV5-1 to TRBJ2-5; TRBD2 matches 8 bases. Unmatched junction bases numbered 10, after V lost 7 bases and J lost 5 bases. In germline, CDR1 is SGHRS, CDR2 YFSETQ. The CDR3 sequence is 14 residues long. In DNA form, the CDR3 reads TGCGCCAGCCACTCCGGACTAGCTGGGGAGACCCAGTACTTC. Its translation is CASHSGLAGETQYF.

This clone was counted a single time. The chain recombines TRBV7-7 with TRBJ2-2, with TRBD1 matching 7 bases. Germline V gives CDR1 SSHAT, CDR2 FNYEAQ (reference sequence). The CDR3 contains 14 residues. The junction had 7 bases not matched to a gene; V was cut back by 2 bases and J by 10 bases. CDR3 loop: CASSLQGGGLELFF. The CDR3 region has the DNA TGTGCCAGCAGCTTACAAGGGGGCGGATTGGAGCTGTTTTTT.

CDR3 amino acids: CASSSGIGTEAFF. For the CDR3, the DNA is TGCGCCAGCAGCTCAGGGATAGGCACTGAAGCTTTCTTT. The J gene is TRBJ1-1, the V gene TRBV5-1, with a weak D call TRBD1 (5 bases). The CDR3 consists of 13 residues. Trimming shortened V by 3 bases and J by 4 bases, and 10 bases separated the two germline ends. The germline V gene encodes CDR1 SGHRS and CDR2 YFSETQ.

In DNA, the CDR3 is TGTGCCAGCAGCTTGGGTCACACGAACTCTGGAAACACCATATATTTT. Amino acid sequence: CASSLGHTNSGNTIYF. This chain links TRBV5-5 with TRBJ1-3; D unclear. The germline CDR1 and CDR2 sequences are SGHKS and YYEKEE (reference sequence). The CDR3 has 16 amino acids. V dropped 0 bases and J dropped 0 bases, with 10 bases sitting between them.

The CDR3 spells CASGQGGTYEQYF. As DNA, the CDR3 is TGTGCCAGTGGACAGGGGGGGACCTACGAGCAGTACTTC. The genes are TRBV5-5 and TRBJ2-7, with 10 nucleotides matching TRBD1. Germline V gene lookup returns CDR1 SGHKS and CDR2 YYEKEE (reference sequence). This CDR3 is 13 amino acids long. J lost 2 bases, V lost 8 bases, and 4 bases had no gene match.

Regarding this clone: The junction shows a germline mismatch at one end, possibly a read error. The chain couples TRBV30 to TRBJ2-4; D is possibly TRBD2 (6 bases). Germline V gives CDR1 GTSNPN, CDR2 SVGIG (reference sequence). The length of the CDR3 is 14 residues. The CDR3 bases are TGTGCCTGGAGTGTACGGGGGACCAAAAACAGTCAGTACTTC. It specifies CAWSVRGTKNSQYF.

The chain is built from TRBV7-6 and TRBJ1-2; D remains unclear. V lost 5 bases, J lost 1 base, and 14 bases lay in between. This CDR3 is built from 15 residues. Germline V gene data show CDR1 as SGHVS and CDR2 as FNYEAQ. The CDR3 nucleotides read TGTGCCAGCAGCCCACTTATGATAATTAACTATGGCTACACCTTC. Translated: CASSPLMIINYGYTF.

The chain combines TRBV19 with TRBJ2-7; the D gene is possibly TRBD1 (6 bases). V was shortened by 6 bases and J by 2 bases, with 14 bases between the two germline ends. CDR1 and CDR2 from the germline V gene are LNHDA and SQIVND (reference sequence). This CDR3 is 14 amino acids long. The CDR3 reads CASSDRDTTYEQYF. CDR3 sequence (DNA): TGTGCCAGTAGCGACCGGGACACTACCTACGAGCAGTACTTC.

The V and J genes are TRBV5-1 and TRBJ2-7; 10 bases match TRBD1. J was trimmed by 4 bases and V by 4 bases; bases with no gene match: 8. This CDR3 contains 15 residues. Per the germline V gene, CDR1 is SGHRS and CDR2 is YFSETQ. CDR3 residues: CASSQKTGGPYEQYF. CDR3 bases: TGCGCCAGCAGCCAAAAGACAGGGGGCCCATACGAGCAGTACTTC.

V is TRBV7-8 and J is TRBJ1-2; 9 nucleotides line up with TRBD1. Germline CDR1 reads SGHVS; CDR2 reads FQNEAQ. Germline trimming cut 5 bases from V and 1 base from J; bases unmatched to any gene: 5. This CDR3 spans 15 amino acids. The DNA of the CDR3 is TGTGCCAGCAGCCCGGGGACAGGGTATAACTATGGCTACACCTTC. It is translated as CASSPGTGYNYGYTF.

The chain joins TRBV11-1 to TRBJ2-5, with D possibly being TRBD2 (5 bases). Trimming left V 9 bases short and J 3 bases short, with 14 bases between. CDR3 size: 13 residues. CDR1 and CDR2 from the germline V gene are SGHAT and FQDESV (reference sequence). CDR3 in amino acids: CASRNGGEETQYF. CDR3 coding DNA: TGTGCCAGTAGGAACGGAGGCGAAGAGACCCAGTACTTC.

The chain joins TRBV7-9 to TRBJ2-7; TRBD1 matches 7 bases. CDR1 is SEHNR and CDR2 is FQNEAQ in the germline V gene (reference sequence). This CDR3 is 13 amino acids long. The V gene end was trimmed by 5 bases and the J gene end by 5 bases; junction bases not matched to a gene: 6. The CDR3 loop reads CASSVGTEDEQYF. The CDR3 DNA reads as TGTGCCAGCAGCGTCGGGACAGAGGACGAGCAGTACTTC. Using reference TRBV7-9 and TRBJ2-7 for the parts outside the CDR3, the full variable domain is DTGVSQNPRHKITKRGQNVTFRCDPISEHNRLYWYRQTLGQGPEFLTYFQNEAQLEKSRLLSDRFSAERPKGSFSTLEIQRTEQGDSAMYLCASSVGTEDEQYFGPGTRLTVT.

This clone was found once. The V call is TRBV7-3, the J call TRBJ2-6; TRBD1 matches 10 bases. Germline V gene lookup returns CDR1 SGHTA and CDR2 FQGTGA. This CDR3 is built from 18 residues. The ends lost 5 bases at V and 0 bases at J; junction bases unmatched: 7. CDR3 sequence reads: CASSVPGTGASGANVLTF. The CDR3 DNA is TGTGCCAGCAGCGTGCCCGGGACAGGGGCCTCTGGGGCCAACGTCCTGACTTTC.

CDR3 DNA: TGCAGCGTTGGGGAGGGGGAGCTGTTTTTT. Translation gives CSVGEGELFF. The chain recombines TRBV29-1 with TRBJ2-2; D perhaps matches TRBD2 (5 bases). Germline-derived CDR1 and CDR2 are SQVTM and ANQGSEA. The CDR3 has 10 residues. Trimming took 4 bases from V and 8 from J, leaving 5 bases between them.

V usage is TRBV25-1 and J usage is TRBJ1-6, with unresolved D. Trimming took off 3 bases at V and 0 bases at J, with 9 bases between the two ends. The CDR3 extends over 16 amino acids. Germline V lookup: CDR1 MGHDK, CDR2 SYGVNS. The chain's CDR3 is CASSDAGSSYNSPLHF. In DNA form, the CDR3 reads TGTGCCAGCAGTGATGCGGGGAGCTCCTATAATTCACCCCTCCACTTT.

The V call is TRBV9, the J call TRBJ2-2; 7 nucleotides match TRBD1. The CDR3 sequence is 16 residues long. Per germline, CDR1 SGDLS and CDR2 YYNGEE. J lost 0 bases, V lost 4 bases, and 6 bases had no gene match. The CDR3 DNA reads as TGTGCCAGCAGCATACGAACAGGGGCGAACACCGGGGAGCTGTTTTTT. Its translation: CASSIRTGANTGELFF.

This sequence joins TRBV5-1 and TRBJ2-5; D unresolved. Germline values: CDR1 SGHRS, CDR2 YFSETQ. V was trimmed by 0 bases and J by 3 bases, leaving 9 bases between them. This CDR3 contains 14 residues. The CDR3 nucleotides read TGCGCCAGCAGCTTGGCCATGAACAAAGAGACCCAGTACTTC. Its protein product is CASSLAMNKETQYF.

This chain joins TRBV6-1 and TRBJ1-5; possible D gene TRBD1, 5 bases. V was clipped by 10 bases and J by 2 bases, with 15 bases between them. This CDR3 is built from 14 residues. Germline lookup yields CDR1 MNHNS and CDR2 SASEGT. The CDR3 reads CAISTGTGNQPQHF. The CDR3 nucleotides are TGTGCCATCTCGACTGGGACTGGCAATCAGCCCCAGCATTTT.

The J gene is TRBJ2-5, the V gene TRBV7-2; 15 nucleotides match TRBD2. This CDR3 is 18 amino acids long. V was pared by 5 bases and J by 0 bases, with 7 bases of the junction left unmatched. Per germline, CDR1 SGHTA and CDR2 FQGNSA. CDR3 nucleotide sequence: TGTGCCAGCAGCCCTGGGACTAGCGGGGGGCTGTACCAAGAGACCCAGTACTTC. Amino acid sequence: CASSPGTSGGLYQETQYF.

V usage is TRBV6-6 and J usage is TRBJ1-2; tentatively, D is TRBD1 (6 bases). This CDR3 comprises 14 residues. V lost 2 bases to trimming and J lost 5 bases, with 12 bases between them. Germline loops: CDR1 MNHNY, CDR2 SVGAGI (reference sequence). The CDR3 DNA follows: TGTGCCAGCAGTTACACCGACAGGCCTTATGGCTACACCTTC. It yields the protein CASSYTDRPYGYTF.

This clone was observed a handful of times. This rearrangement joins TRBV19 to TRBJ2-7, with 12 positions matching TRBD2. The J segment lost 6 bases and the V segment lost 5 bases, leaving 8 bases of the junction unmatched. The length of the CDR3 is 15 residues. Germline V gives CDR1 LNHDA, CDR2 SQIVND (reference sequence). The CDR3 sequence: CASSPGLAGQAEQYF. Written as DNA, the CDR3 is TGTGCCAGTAGTCCCGGACTAGCGGGGCAGGCCGAGCAGTACTTC.